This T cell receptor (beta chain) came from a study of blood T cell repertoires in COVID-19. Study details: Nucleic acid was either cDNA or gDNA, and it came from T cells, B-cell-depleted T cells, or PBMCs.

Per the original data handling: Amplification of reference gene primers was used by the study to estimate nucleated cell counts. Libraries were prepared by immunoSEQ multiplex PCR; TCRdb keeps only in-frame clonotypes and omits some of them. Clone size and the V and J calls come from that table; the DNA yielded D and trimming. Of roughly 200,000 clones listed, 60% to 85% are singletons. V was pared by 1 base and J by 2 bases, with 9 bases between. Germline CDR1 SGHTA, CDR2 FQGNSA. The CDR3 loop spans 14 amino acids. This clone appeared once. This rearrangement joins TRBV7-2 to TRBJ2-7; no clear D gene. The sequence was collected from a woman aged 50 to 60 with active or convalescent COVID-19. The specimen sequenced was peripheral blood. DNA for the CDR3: TGTGCCAGCAGCTTAGTGGCAGGTACCTACGAGCAGTACTTC. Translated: CASSLVAGTYEQYF.